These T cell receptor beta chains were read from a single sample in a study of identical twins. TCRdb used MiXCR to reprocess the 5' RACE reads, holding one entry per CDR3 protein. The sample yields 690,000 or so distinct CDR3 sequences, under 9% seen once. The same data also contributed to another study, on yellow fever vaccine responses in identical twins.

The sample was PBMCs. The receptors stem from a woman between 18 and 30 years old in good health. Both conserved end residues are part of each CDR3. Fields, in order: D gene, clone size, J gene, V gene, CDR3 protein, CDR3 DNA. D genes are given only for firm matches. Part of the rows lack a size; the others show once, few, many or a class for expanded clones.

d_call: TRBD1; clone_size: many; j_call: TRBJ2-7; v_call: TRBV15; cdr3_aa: CATSKNRGYGEYF; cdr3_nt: TGTGCCACCAGCAAGAACAGGGGATACGGGGAGTACTTC
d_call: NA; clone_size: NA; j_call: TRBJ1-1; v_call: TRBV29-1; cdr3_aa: CSIRTPEAFF; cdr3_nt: TGCAGCATACGGACGCCTGAAGCTTTCTTT
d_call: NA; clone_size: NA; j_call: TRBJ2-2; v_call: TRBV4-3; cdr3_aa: CASSPGLTGELFF; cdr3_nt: TGCGCCAGCAGCCCTGGACTCACCGGGGAGCTGTTTTTT
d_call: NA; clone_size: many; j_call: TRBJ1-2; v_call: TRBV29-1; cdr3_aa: CSVGARRGWSRGYGYTF; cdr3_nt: TGCAGCGTTGGGGCCCGCAGGGGATGGAGCAGAGGCTATGGCTACACCTTC
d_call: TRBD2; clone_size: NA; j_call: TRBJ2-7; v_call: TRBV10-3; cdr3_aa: CAISPAQTSGGYEQYF; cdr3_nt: TGTGCCATCAGCCCAGCTCAGACTAGCGGGGGATACGAGCAGTACTTC
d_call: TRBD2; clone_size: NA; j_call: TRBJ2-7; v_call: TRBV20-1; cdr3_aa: CSTLAGVGEQYF; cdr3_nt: TGCAGTACGCTAGCGGGAGTCGGCGAGCAGTACTTC
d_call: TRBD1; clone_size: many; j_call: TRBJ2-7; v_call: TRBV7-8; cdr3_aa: CASSSTGAGDYEQYF; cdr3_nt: TGTGCCAGCAGCTCAACAGGGGCAGGGGACTACGAGCAGTACTTC
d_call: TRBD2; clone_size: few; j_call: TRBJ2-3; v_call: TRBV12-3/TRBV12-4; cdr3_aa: CASSASGRGDTQYF; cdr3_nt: TGTGCCAGCAGTGCTAGCGGGAGAGGAGATACGCAGTATTTT
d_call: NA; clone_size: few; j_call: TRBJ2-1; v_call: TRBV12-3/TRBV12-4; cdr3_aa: CASSPRIEQFF; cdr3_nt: TGTGCCAGCAGTCCCCGTATTGAGCAGTTCTTC
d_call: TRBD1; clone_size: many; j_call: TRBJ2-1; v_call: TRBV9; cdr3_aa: CASSPSGQVGAVEQFF; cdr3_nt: TGTGCCAGCAGCCCTTCCGGACAGGTGGGGGCGGTTGAGCAGTTCTTC
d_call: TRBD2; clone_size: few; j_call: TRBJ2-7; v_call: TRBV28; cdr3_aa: CASSLFPSGYEQYF; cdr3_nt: TGTGCCAGCAGTTTATTTCCTAGCGGCTACGAGCAGTACTTC
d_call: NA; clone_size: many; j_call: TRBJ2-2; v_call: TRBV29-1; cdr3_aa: CSVLSTVTGELFF; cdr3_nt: TGCAGCGTTTTGTCGACAGTCACCGGGGAGCTGTTTTTT
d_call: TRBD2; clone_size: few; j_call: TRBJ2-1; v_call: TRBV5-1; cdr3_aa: CASSYLAGVGYNEQFF; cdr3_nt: TGCGCCAGCAGCTACCTAGCGGGAGTCGGCTACAATGAGCAGTTCTTC
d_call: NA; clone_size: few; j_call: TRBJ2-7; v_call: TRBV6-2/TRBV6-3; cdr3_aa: CASSYGEIADPSYEQYF; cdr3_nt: TGTGCCAGCAGTTACGGAGAAATAGCGGACCCCTCCTACGAGCAGTACTTC
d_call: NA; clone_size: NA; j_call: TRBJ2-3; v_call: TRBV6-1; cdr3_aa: CSSSEEWGWADTQYF; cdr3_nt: TGTTCCAGCAGTGAAGAATGGGGGTGGGCAGATACGCAGTATTTT
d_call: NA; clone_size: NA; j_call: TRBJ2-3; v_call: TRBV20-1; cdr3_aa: CSASERWQDVTDTQYF; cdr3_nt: TGCAGTGCTAGCGAGCGGTGGCAGGATGTAACAGATACGCAGTATTTT
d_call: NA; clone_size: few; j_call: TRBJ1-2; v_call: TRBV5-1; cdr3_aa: CASSPSSNYGYTF; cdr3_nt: TGCGCCAGCAGCCCCAGCTCGAACTATGGCTACACCTTC
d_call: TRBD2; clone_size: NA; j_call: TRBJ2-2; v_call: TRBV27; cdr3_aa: CASRGLAGVGTRIPGELFF; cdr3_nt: TGTGCCAGCAGAGGACTAGCGGGAGTCGGTACCAGAATTCCCGGGGAGCTGTTTTTT
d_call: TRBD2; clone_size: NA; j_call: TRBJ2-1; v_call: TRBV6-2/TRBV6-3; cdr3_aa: CASSFGGRGNEQFF; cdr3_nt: TGTGCCAGCAGTTTCGGCGGGAGAGGCAATGAGCAGTTCTTC
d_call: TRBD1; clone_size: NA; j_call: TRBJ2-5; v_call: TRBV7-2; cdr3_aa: CASSLEQGLETQYF; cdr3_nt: TGTGCCAGCAGCTTAGAACAGGGGCTGGAGACCCAGTACTTC
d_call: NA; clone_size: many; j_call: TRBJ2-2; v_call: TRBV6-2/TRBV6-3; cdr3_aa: CASSYGGTVTGELFF; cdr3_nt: TGTGCCAGCAGTTACGGGGGAACGGTCACCGGGGAGCTGTTTTTT
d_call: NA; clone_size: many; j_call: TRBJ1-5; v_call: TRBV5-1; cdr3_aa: CASSLTGNSNQPQHF; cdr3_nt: TGCGCCAGCAGCCTGACAGGCAATAGCAATCAGCCCCAGCATTTT
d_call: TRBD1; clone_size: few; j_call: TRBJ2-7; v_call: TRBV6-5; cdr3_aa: CASSYSDPGQGLYEQYF; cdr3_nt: TGTGCCAGCAGTTACTCGGACCCGGGACAGGGGCTCTACGAGCAGTACTTC
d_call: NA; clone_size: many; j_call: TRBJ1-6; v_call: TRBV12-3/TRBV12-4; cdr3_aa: CASSLKGDSPLHF; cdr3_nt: TGTGCCAGCAGCCTGAAAGGAGACTCACCCCTCCACTTT
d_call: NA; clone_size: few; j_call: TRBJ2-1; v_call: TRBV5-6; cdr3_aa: CASREGGDEQFF; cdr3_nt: TGTGCCAGCAGGGAGGGGGGGGATGAGCAGTTCTTC
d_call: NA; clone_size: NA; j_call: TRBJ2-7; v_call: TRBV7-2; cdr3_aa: CASSYRDRYEQYF; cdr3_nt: TGTGCCAGCAGCTATAGGGACCGATACGAGCAGTACTTC
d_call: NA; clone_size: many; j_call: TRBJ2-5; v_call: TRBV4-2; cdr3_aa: CASSQVAPQETQYF; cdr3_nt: TGTGCCAGCAGCCAAGTGGCCCCTCAAGAGACCCAGTACTTC
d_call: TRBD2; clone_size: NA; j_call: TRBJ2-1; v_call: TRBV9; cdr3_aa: CASSHVRGASGYNEQFF; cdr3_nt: TGTGCCAGCAGCCACGTACGCGGAGCTAGCGGATACAATGAGCAGTTCTTC
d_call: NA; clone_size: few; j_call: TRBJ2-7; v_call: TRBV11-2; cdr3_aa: CASSWPTGPQPSSYEQYF; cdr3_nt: TGTGCCAGCAGCTGGCCGACAGGTCCTCAACCTTCCTCCTACGAGCAGTACTTC
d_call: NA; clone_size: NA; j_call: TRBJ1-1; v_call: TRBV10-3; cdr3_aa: CATQPQRGETEAFF; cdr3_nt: TGTGCCACCCAACCCCAACGGGGGGAAACTGAAGCTTTCTTT
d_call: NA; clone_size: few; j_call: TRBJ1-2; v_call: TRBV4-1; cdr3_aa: CASSQAGSRYGYTF; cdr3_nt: TGCGCCAGCAGCCAAGCGGGGAGTCGGTATGGCTACACCTTC
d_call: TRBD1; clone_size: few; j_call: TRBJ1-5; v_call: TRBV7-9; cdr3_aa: CASSEAGTDNQPQHF; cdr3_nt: TGTGCCAGCAGCGAAGCCGGGACAGATAATCAGCCCCAGCATTTT
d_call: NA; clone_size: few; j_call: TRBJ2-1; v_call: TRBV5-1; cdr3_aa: CASSHLASVGNEQFF; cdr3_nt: TGCGCCAGCTCTCACCTAGCGTCAGTGGGGAATGAGCAGTTCTTC